This entry features one T cell receptor beta chain sequence. This entry belongs to a study of blood T cell repertoires in COVID-19. In the original analysis: Nucleated cell number was recorded as an estimate derived from reference gene primer amplification. Using immunoSEQ multiplex PCR, the repertoire was profiled, and TCRdb retains in-frame clones only, with some absent. V and J calls and clone size are as listed in that table; D and trimming were resolved from the DNA. The table has about 100,000 clones, 70% to 90% seen once; the top ten hold roughly 6%. Germline CDR1 is LNHDA and CDR2 is SQIVND (reference sequence). Losses at the gene ends were 3 bases for V and 10 bases for J; bases not matched to a gene: 9. This CDR3 is built from 14 residues.

V gene TRBV19 combines with J gene TRBJ2-1; TRBD2 matches at 7 bases. The sequencing input was peripheral blood. This sequence was found in a woman aged 55-69 years with acute or convalescent COVID-19. CDR3 sequence: CASSMQPGGGEQFF. DNA for the CDR3: TGTGCCAGTAGTATGCAGCCGGGAGGCGGGGAGCAGTTCTTC. The entire variable domain, with the rest obtained from reference TRBV19 and TRBJ2-1, is as follows: DGGITQSPKYLFRKEGQNVTLSCEQNLNHDAMYWYRQDPGQGLRLIYYSQIVNDFQKGDIAEGYSVSREKKESFPLTVTSAQKNPTAFYLCASSMQPGGGEQFFGPGTRLTVL.